These 10 T cell receptor beta chains were sequenced from one sample in a study of brain T cells in children with intractable seizures. TCRdb keeps only in-frame clones here, not all; method: immunoSEQ multiplex PCR. Among tens of thousands of clones, about 93% were seen once, and the ten largest hold roughly 24%. The sample here was peripheral blood, taken at surgery. The source is a girl aged 2-15 years with Rasmussen encephalitis and intractable seizures.

The chain employs TRBV11-2 and TRBJ2-7; perhaps TRBD2 as D (5 bases). This CDR3 region has 14 residues. Trimming removed 5 bases from V and 7 bases from J, with 18 bases in between. Germline V gives CDR1 SGHAT, CDR2 FQNNGV. The CDR3, as DNA: TGTGCCAGCAGCCCCTTCGGACTGGCTCTGGAGCAGTACTTC. Translating it yields CASSPFGLALEQYF.

The table lists this clone with a count of one. This chain joins TRBV4-2 and TRBJ2-7, with 16 bases matching TRBD2. CDR3 length: 17 amino acids. Unmatched junction bases numbered 5, after V lost 4 bases and J lost 2 bases. Germline CDR1 LGHNA, CDR2 YNFKEQ. Here the CDR3 reads CASSRSGTSGGAYEQYF. For the CDR3, the DNA is TGTGCCAGCAGCCGGTCAGGGACTAGCGGGGGGGCCTACGAGCAGTACTTC.

A few counts support this clone. The chain has TRBV10-3 and TRBJ2-3; 7 bases map to TRBD2. Trimming removed 0 bases from V and 6 bases from J; junction bases left unmatched: 9. The CDR3 is made up of 16 amino acids. Per the germline V gene, CDR1 is ENHRY and CDR2 is SYGVKD. CDR3 nucleotides: TGTGCCATCAGTGAGTCGACTAGCCTACGGGGGGATACGCAGTATTTT. Translating it yields CAISESTSLRGDTQYF.

J is TRBJ2-2 and V is TRBV27; 9 bases are a match to TRBD1. This CDR3 spans 17 amino acids. Trimming took 5 bases from V and 7 from J; bases not matched to a gene: 14. Germline V lookup: CDR1 MNHEY, CDR2 SMNVEV (reference sequence). CDR3: CASSPPRDRVIIGELFF. CDR3 sequence (DNA): TGTGCCAGCAGTCCCCCCAGGGACAGGGTTATAATCGGGGAGCTGTTTTTT.

The rearrangement joins TRBV11-2 to TRBJ2-5, with 11 bases identical to TRBD2. In germline, CDR1 is SGHAT, CDR2 FQNNGV. V was pared by 6 bases and J by 2 bases, with 2 bases of the junction left unmatched. The CDR3 is made up of 14 amino acids. The CDR3 loop is CASSVAGGQETQYF. The DNA for the CDR3 is TGTGCCAGCAGTGTAGCGGGAGGGCAAGAGACCCAGTACTTC.

The V gene is TRBV3-1 (or the pseudogene TRBV3-2), the J gene TRBJ1-5; a weak D match, TRBD1 (5 bases). CDR3 length equals 15 residues. Germline lookup yields CDR1 LGHDT and CDR2 YNNKEL (reference sequence). V was pared by 1 base and J by 1 base, with 8 bases between. In DNA, the CDR3 is TGTGCCAGCAGCCAAGGGCGGGGGAGCAATCAGCCCCAGCATTTT. It is translated as CASSQGRGSNQPQHF.

V gene TRBV5-6 combines with J gene TRBJ1-1; 9 bases map to TRBD1. Germline assignment: CDR1 SGHDT and CDR2 YYEEEE. The CDR3 has 17 residues. V shed 4 bases, J shed 4 bases, and the junction held 14 bases outside the gene matches. CDR3 protein: CASSPVPGQGRGTEAFF. The CDR3 DNA is TGTGCCAGCAGCCCAGTCCCGGGACAGGGCCGGGGCACTGAAGCTTTCTTT.

This clone was counted a single time. The V call is TRBV6-5, the J call TRBJ2-1; unclear D gene. Germline V CDR1 and CDR2: MNHEY, SVGAGI. The CDR3 covers 15 residues. The germline V and J ends were trimmed by 2 bases and 0 bases, with 8 bases remaining between them. The CDR3 spells CASSYALSSYNEQFF. The CDR3 DNA is TGTGCCAGCAGTTACGCGCTTAGCTCCTACAATGAGCAGTTCTTC.

This sequence joins TRBV28 and TRBJ1-6; D is ambiguous. The CDR3 contains 16 residues. Germline V lookup: CDR1 MDHEN, CDR2 SYDVKM. The ends were cut back, 3 bases at V and 0 bases at J, with 9 bases in the middle. CDR3 loop: CASSFYPSSYNSPLHF. The CDR3 DNA reads TGTGCCAGCAGTTTCTATCCAAGCTCCTATAATTCACCCCTCCACTTT.

The chain recombines TRBV9 with TRBJ2-5, with 10 bases aligning to TRBD2. Trimming took 0 bases from V and 2 from J; bases not matched to a gene: 4. This CDR3 region has 16 residues. The germline V gene encodes CDR1 SGDLS and CDR2 YYNGEE. CDR3 DNA sequence: TGTGCCAGCAGCGTAGGTAGCGGGGGGTGGCAAGAGACCCAGTACTTC. Its translation is CASSVGSGGWQETQYF.